A selection of T cell receptor beta chains follows, all from one sample in a study of T cell changes during pregnancy in multiple sclerosis. The table came from immunoSEQ multiplex PCR; TCRdb's copy has only in-frame clones and leaves some out. The sample lists over 50,000 clones, roughly 93% occurring once. This specimen consisted of peripheral blood, obtained in the second trimester of pregnancy. The receptors derive from a female donor with multiple sclerosis, enrolled in a pregnancy study. Both conserved end residues are part of each CDR3. The D gene is left open where the match is weak. A row's size may be missing; if present it is once, few, many or a size class.

d_call j_call v_call clone_size cdr3_aa cdr3_nt
TRBD2 TRBJ2-7 TRBV27 - CASSLSVGLAKNEQYF TGTGCCAGCAGTTTATCGGTGGGACTAGCGAAAAACGAGCAGTACTTC
- TRBJ1-1 TRBV19 - CASSIGSGVNTEAFF TGTGCCAGTAGTATAGGATCAGGGGTGAACACTGAAGCTTTCTTT
- TRBJ1-1 TRBV20-1 once CSARGRDEAFF TGCAGTGCTAGAGGGCGGGATGAAGCTTTCTTT
TRBD1 TRBJ1-2 TRBV7-8 - CASSLGGQGINYGYTF TGTGCCAGCAGCTTAGGGGGACAGGGGATCAACTATGGCTACACCTTC
- TRBJ2-2 TRBV5-6 - CASQTPGHPNTGELFF TGTGCCAGCCAGACCCCGGGACACCCGAACACCGGGGAGCTGTTTTTT
TRBD2 TRBJ2-7 TRBV27 - CASREGVGSGKYEQYF TGTGCCAGCAGAGAAGGCGTTGGTAGCGGGAAATACGAGCAGTACTTC
- TRBJ2-1 TRBV7-8 - CASSFPTERPNEQFF TGTGCCAGCAGCTTTCCTACCGAGCGTCCCAATGAGCAGTTCTTC
TRBD2 TRBJ2-7 TRBV7-2 - CASSYLAGVLGEQYF TGTGCCAGCAGCTATCTAGCGGGAGTGTTGGGCGAGCAGTACTTC
TRBD2 TRBJ2-3 TRBV7-2 - CASSPRLAPDTDTQYF TGTGCCAGCAGCCCTAGACTAGCGCCAGACACAGATACGCAGTATTTT
TRBD2 TRBJ2-1 TRBV5-1 - CASSLGLAGGWAYNEQFF TGCGCCAGCAGCTTGGGACTAGCGGGAGGATGGGCCTACAATGAGCAGTTCTTC
TRBD2 TRBJ2-3 TRBV18 - CASSPPTSGPGDTQYF TGTGCCAGCTCACCACCAACTAGCGGTCCTGGAGATACGCAGTATTTT
TRBD2 TRBJ2-2 TRBV28 - CASRTSGIANTGELFF TGTGCCAGTAGGACTAGCGGGATTGCGAACACCGGGGAGCTGTTTTTT
TRBD1 TRBJ1-4 TRBV13 - CASSRTGENEKLFF TGTGCCAGCAGCCGTACAGGGGAAAATGAAAAACTGTTTTTT
TRBD1 TRBJ2-7 TRBV30 - CAWSWTGYNEQYF TGTGCCTGGAGCTGGACAGGGTATAACGAGCAGTACTTC
- TRBJ2-7 TRBV4-1 - CASSQVGSPEQYF TGCGCCAGCAGCCAAGTTGGCAGTCCCGAGCAGTACTTC
TRBD1 TRBJ1-2 TRBV18 - CASSPQGVDGYTF TGTGCCAGCTCGCCACAGGGGGTGGATGGCTACACCTTC
- TRBJ1-1 TRBV7-2 - CASSQNTEAFF TGTGCCAGCAGCCAGAACACTGAAGCTTTCTTT
- TRBJ2-2 TRBV7-9 - CASSLVITGELFF TGTGCCAGCAGCTTAGTTATTACCGGGGAGCTGTTTTTT
- TRBJ2-7 TRBV7-2 - CASSLGGGSYEQYF TGTGCCAGCAGCTTAGGGGGCGGATCCTACGAGCAGTACTTC
TRBD1 TRBJ2-3 TRBV6-5 once CASSYSTGNTDTQYF TGTGCCAGCAGTTACTCGACAGGGAACACAGATACGCAGTATTTT
- TRBJ2-5 TRBV29-1 - CSADSSWTNQETQYF TGCAGCGCTGACTCCTCCTGGACAAACCAAGAGACCCAGTACTTC
TRBD1 TRBJ2-3 TRBV19 - CASSGTAGTDTQYF TGTGCCAGTAGTGGGACAGCGGGCACAGATACGCAGTATTTT
- TRBJ1-1 TRBV7-9 - CASSLPTAGEWGNTEAFF TGTGCCAGCAGCTTACCAACCGCGGGGGAGTGGGGGAACACTGAAGCTTTCTTT
TRBD1 TRBJ2-7 TRBV18 - CASSPGTAPYEQYF TGTGCCAGCTCACCGGGGACAGCCCCCTACGAGCAGTACTTC
TRBD2 TRBJ2-1 TRBV5-1 - CASSSGLAGLGEQFF TGCGCCAGCAGCTCGGGACTAGCGGGACTGGGTGAGCAGTTCTTC
- TRBJ2-3 TRBV7-2 - CASSLVGTSTDTQYF TGTGCCAGCAGCTTAGTTGGGACTAGCACAGATACGCAGTATTTT
- TRBJ2-6 TRBV27 - CASSLRIIVTGSGANVLTF TGTGCCAGCAGTCTACGAATAATAGTAACAGGGTCTGGGGCCAACGTCCTGACTTTC
TRBD1 TRBJ2-7 TRBV10-2 - CASSEALDRGYYEQYF TGCGCCAGCAGTGAGGCTCTAGACAGGGGATACTACGAGCAGTACTTC
TRBD1 TRBJ2-7 TRBV7-9 - CASSPPGTAYEQYF TGTGCCAGCAGCCCCCCCGGGACAGCCTACGAGCAGTACTTC
TRBD1 TRBJ2-1 TRBV14 - CASSQTGGSSYNEQFF TGTGCCAGCAGCCAAACAGGGGGGTCCTCCTACAATGAGCAGTTCTTC
TRBD1 TRBJ2-7 TRBV6-6 - CASRDRGRSSYEQYF TGTGCCAGCAGGGACAGGGGGCGCTCCTCCTACGAGCAGTACTTC
- TRBJ2-1 TRBV11-2 few CASSPQGNEQFF TGTGCCAGCAGTCCGCAGGGCAATGAGCAGTTCTTC
- TRBJ1-5 TRBV7-2 once CASSLYPGGADSNQPQHF TGTGCCAGCAGCTTATATCCCGGTGGGGCAGATTCCAATCAGCCCCAGCATTTT
- TRBJ2-1 TRBV5-4 - CASRPAVFRDNYYNEQFF TGTGCCAGCAGACCCGCGGTATTCCGGGACAATTACTACAATGAGCAGTTCTTC
- TRBJ2-2 TRBV5-1 - CASRVGGPYTGELFF TGCGCCAGCAGAGTCGGGGGGCCTTACACCGGGGAGCTGTTTTTT
TRBD1 TRBJ1-5 TRBV19 - CASSRGQGSKPQHF TGTGCCAGTAGTAGAGGACAGGGGAGCAAGCCCCAGCATTTT
- TRBJ1-2 TRBV2 - CASSDIKIGYTF TGTGCCAGCAGTGATATTAAAATTGGCTACACCTTC
TRBD1 TRBJ1-2 TRBV9 - CASSPTGGGYGYTF TGTGCCAGCAGCCCGACAGGGGGGGGCTATGGCTACACCTTC
TRBD1 TRBJ2-1 TRBV27 - CASSPRDRDYEQFF TGTGCCAGCAGTCCAAGGGACAGGGACTACGAGCAGTTCTTC
TRBD2 TRBJ2-3 TRBV14 - CASSQGLAASTDTQYF TGTGCCAGCAGCCAAGGGCTAGCGGCTAGCACAGATACGCAGTATTTT
TRBD1 TRBJ1-1 TRBV2 - CASSARQGENTEAFF TGTGCCAGCAGTGCTCGACAGGGGGAGAACACTGAAGCTTTCTTT
- TRBJ1-2 TRBV18 - CASSPLGGNFNYGYTF TGTGCCAGCTCACCACTAGGCGGGAACTTTAACTATGGCTACACCTTC
TRBD2 TRBJ2-4 TRBV5-6 few CASSLGSGGAKNIQYF TGTGCCAGCAGCTTGGGTTCGGGGGGGGCCAAAAACATTCAGTACTTC
- TRBJ1-3 TRBV5-1 - CASSLAGLGGNTIYF TGCGCCAGCAGCTTGGCGGGGTTGGGTGGAAACACCATATATTTT
- TRBJ2-7 TRBV27 - CASSLSSAVGEQYF TGTGCCAGCAGTTTATCCAGCGCAGTTGGCGAGCAGTACTTC
- TRBJ2-1 TRBV13 - CASSLNGGLGNEQFF TGTGCCAGCAGCTTAAACGGGGGGCTGGGCAATGAGCAGTTCTTC
TRBD1 TRBJ2-5 TRBV5-1 - CASSFGTGVEETQYF TGCGCCAGCAGTTTTGGGACAGGGGTTGAAGAGACCCAGTACTTC
TRBD2 TRBJ2-7 TRBV19 - CASSLTSGSYEQYF TGTGCCAGTAGCCTTACTAGCGGGTCGTACGAGCAGTACTTC
TRBD2 TRBJ2-7 TRBV28 - CASSFPTSGSPSYEQYF TGTGCCAGCAGTTTCCCCACTAGCGGGAGCCCCAGCTACGAGCAGTACTTC
- TRBJ1-1 TRBV28 - CASSLPAWGNPSNTEAFF TGTGCCAGCAGTTTACCAGCGTGGGGCAACCCATCGAACACTGAAGCTTTCTTT
- TRBJ1-1 TRBV5-1 - CASSPGGAMNTEAFF TGCGCCAGCAGCCCGGGGGGGGCAATGAACACTGAAGCTTTCTTT
- TRBJ2-1 TRBV7-9 - CASSSDGGSYNEQFF TGTGCCAGCAGCTCAGACGGGGGCTCCTACAATGAGCAGTTCTTC
TRBD1 TRBJ2-1 TRBV29-1 - CSVEDRSGTGRNEQFF TGCAGCGTTGAAGACAGGTCCGGGACAGGGAGGAATGAGCAGTTCTTC
TRBD2 TRBJ2-5 TRBV7-7 few CASSPTGRAGETQYF TGTGCTAGCAGCCCGACCGGGAGGGCCGGGGAGACCCAGTACTTC
- TRBJ2-5 TRBV7-9 - CASSLQGIPETQYF TGTGCCAGCAGCTTACAGGGAATACCAGAGACCCAGTACTTC
TRBD2 TRBJ2-1 TRBV5-4 - CASSGTSETTTYNEQFF TGTGCCAGCAGCGGGACTAGCGAGACCACCACTTACAATGAGCAGTTCTTC